Reported below is one T cell receptor (beta chain). Its antigen is not identified. Via the markers CD45RO/CCR7/CD25/CD127/CD95/CD27, stem cell-like memory, regulatory, central memory and naive CD4+ cells were sorted. This record belongs to a study of beta chain features in type 1 diabetes. Reverse transcribing all isolated RNA meant expressed TCRB transcripts were sequenced. The table came from immunoSEQ multiplex PCR; TCRdb's copy has only in-frame clones and leaves some out. This table has around 280,000 clones, 8% appearing once. V lost 5 bases and J lost 1; bases outside the gene matches: 5. Germline loops: CDR1 MDHEN, CDR2 SYDVKM. The CDR3 loop spans 15 amino acids. General study findings and limits: At VDJ recombination sites, type 1 diabetes patients had fewer insertions and more deleted nucleotides.

The sequenced material came from central memory CD4+ T cells from blood. The clonotype originates from a young woman in good health. The chain employs TRBV28 and TRBJ2-7, with TRBD2 identical over 10 bases. The CDR3 sequence is CASSLASGGSYEQYV. CDR3 DNA sequence: TGTGCCAGCAGTCTCGCTAGCGGGGGTTCCTACGAGCAGTACGTC.